The entry below describes one T cell receptor beta chain. This sample was taken from a study of blood T cell repertoires in COVID-19. The wider study: T cells, B-cell-depleted T cells, or PBMCs provided the cDNA or gDNA that served as material.

The table came from immunoSEQ multiplex PCR; TCRdb's copy has only in-frame clones and leaves some out. The sample carries a few hundred thousand clones, over 70% recorded once. The CDR3 loop spans 15 amino acids. The receptor was derived from a woman over 75 with acute or convalescent COVID-19. The rearrangement uses TRBV12-2 and TRBJ2-2; the table's TRBD1 call for D was not verified on the DNA. TRBV12-2 counts as a pseudogene. Sequencing was carried out using peripheral blood. Written as DNA, the CDR3 is TGTGCAAGTCGCCCTCAGGGGATCAACACCGGGGAGCTGTTTTTT. It yields the protein CASRPQGINTGELFF.